This T cell receptor beta chain was found in a study of T-cell reconstitution after alpha-beta-depleted transplantation in children. Study-wide findings and caveats: A year post-transplant, T-cell counts and diversity derived mostly from newly produced T cells. Surviving recipient T cells and thymic progenitors produced the high day-60 TCRbeta diversity seen in some patients.

This CDR3 has 14 amino acids. Trimming left V 2 bases short and J 2 bases short, with 7 bases between. Looked up from germline, CDR1 is MNHEY and CDR2 is SMNVEV (reference sequence). The TCRbeta library incorporated unique molecular identifiers. TCRdb recomputed calls from the PCR reads with MiXCR, one row per CDR3 protein. The data show 300,000 to 400,000 distinct CDR3 sequences, about 16% seen once. In the case of this clonotype: Antigen: not known.

The receptor comes from a male patient aged 2 to 9 who had a stem cell transplant for acute lymphoblastic leukemia, so the T cells may come from the graft donor. The source was PBMCs, mostly from graft donor cells, collected 360 days after TCRalphabeta/CD19-depleted stem cell transplant. The J gene is TRBJ1-5, the V gene TRBV27; D unresolved. The CDR3, as DNA: TGTGCCAGCAGTTTAGGCCGGGGCAATCAGCCCCAGCATTTT. Translating it yields CASSLGRGNQPQHF.